These 8 T cell receptor beta chains came from one sample sequenced in a study of cytomegalovirus exposure and HLA in healthy donors. The PCR employed 60 Vbeta primers together with 13 Jbeta primers. Using immunoSEQ multiplex PCR, the repertoire was profiled, and TCRdb retains in-frame clones only, with some absent. This table has 70,000 or so clones, roughly 86% appearing once. Sequenced input: PBMCs. These receptor sequences come from a man younger than 30 in good health and CMV-seronegative.

Concerning this clone itself: Its ends do not fully match the called genes, so a read error is possible. This chain joins TRBV7-9 and TRBJ2-5; no clear D. The CDR3 extends over 11 amino acids. In germline, CDR1 is SEHNR, CDR2 FQNEAQ (reference sequence). In nucleotides, the CDR3 is TGTTCCAGCAGCCCCCAGGAGACCCAGTACTTC. Translated, it gives CSSSPQETQYF.

The genes are TRBV29-1 and TRBJ2-7; D ambiguous. Trimming removed 1 base at V and 0 bases at J, with 10 bases between. This CDR3 is built from 14 residues. Germline V lookup: CDR1 SQVTM, CDR2 ANQGSEA. The CDR3: CSVEVPRVSYEQYF. CDR3 nucleotide sequence: TGCAGCGTTGAAGTGCCCCGGGTCTCCTACGAGCAGTACTTC.

The V and J genes are TRBV7-5 and TRBJ1-1; no DNA check was done on the table's D call, TRBD1. TRBV7-5 is flagged as a pseudogene. CDR3 length: 18 amino acids. CDR3 region: CARSLAAGTGDGGTEAFF. CDR3 nucleotide sequence: TGTGCCAGAAGCTTAGCGGCCGGGACAGGGGATGGTGGCACTGAAGCTTTCTTT.

As to this clone: At one boundary the junction diverges from the germline segment, which might be a read error. The chain recombines TRBV10-3 with TRBJ2-3; TRBD2 aligns across 8 bases. This CDR3 region has 17 residues. The germline V gene encodes CDR1 ENHRY and CDR2 SYGVKD. The CDR3 sequence: CASSYDAGLASTDTQYF. The DNA of the CDR3 is TGTGCCAGCAGTTACGACGCCGGACTAGCCAGCACAGATACGCAGTATTTT.

This clone was observed a handful of times. The chain is built from TRBV29-1 and TRBJ1-1; D is undetermined. This CDR3 spans 12 amino acids. V was cut by 3 bases and J by 3 bases, with 8 bases left in between. CDR1 is SQVTM and CDR2 is ANQGSEA in the germline V gene. Written as DNA, the CDR3 is TGCAGCGTTGATATGGAGGACACTGAAGCTTTCTTT. It yields the protein CSVDMEDTEAFF.

The chain uses TRBV18 and TRBJ2-3; no clear D gene. CDR1 is KGHSH and CDR2 is LQKENI in the germline V gene. The V end was cut by 2 bases, the J end by 0 bases, with 15 bases between. The CDR3 is 17 residues long. CDR3 DNA sequence: TGTGCCAGCTCACCAACTAAGTCCCGCCGTAGCACAGATACGCAGTATTTT. Its protein is CASSPTKSRRSTDTQYF.

This clone was counted once. This sequence joins TRBV4-3 and TRBJ2-3; 12 bases line up with TRBD2. The CDR3 extends over 18 amino acids. The germline V gene has CDR1 LGHNA and CDR2 YSLEER. V dropped 0 bases and J dropped 1; count of bases not matched to a gene: 5. The CDR3 sequence is CASSQERTSGVGTDTQYF. The CDR3 DNA reads TGCGCCAGCAGCCAAGAGCGGACTAGCGGGGTAGGCACAGATACGCAGTATTTT.

This chain links TRBV6-1 with TRBJ1-2; D remains unclear. Trimming removed 1 base at V and 2 bases at J, with 8 bases between. The germline V gene encodes CDR1 MNHNS and CDR2 SASEGT. The CDR3 spans 14 residues. CDR3 bases: TGTGCCAGCAGTGAAGTCGCACAAAACTATGGCTACACCTTC. This gives the protein CASSEVAQNYGYTF.